This TCR beta chain was recovered during a study of blood T cell repertoires in COVID-19 (dated by TCRdb to the early 2020s). Study-level background: The collaborator samples originated in the United States, Italy and Spain and spanned the acute and convalescent phases of COVID-19. The repertoires were made available in a free public database intended to serve as a resource for research on the immune response to SARS-CoV-2. The material from the prospective study consisted of cDNA or gDNA derived from T cells, B-cell-depleted T cells, or PBMCs. Where HLA class I and class II types were available, the types were taken from metadata supplied by the sample provider, not from assay-based typing. The dataset comprised deeply sampled blood TCRbeta repertoires from subjects exposed to, actively infected with, or recovered from COVID-19. Nearly every sample came with metadata listing a de-identified subject ID, COVID-19 status, age in years and sex. Samples came from the ongoing ImmuneRACE study (first 160 participants) plus 1,254 subjects from 6 global collaborators.

Points the paper makes about the study in general: How much clinical and demographic metadata was included differed by source and by participant, and the metadata was provided uncurated.

CDR1 and CDR2 are read off the germline V gene (reference sequence) as MNHEY and SMNVEV. The V and J ends are trimmed by 11 bases and 3 bases, leaving 13 bases between them. Inclusive of the bounding cysteine and phenylalanine, the CDR3 is 12 residues long. The CDR3 DNA has 36 bases and is translated from base 1. On this clone itself: Its antigen is unknown. It has no much larger one-base neighbor in the sample; base qualities were not kept.

Each collaborating institution followed its own protocols to collect whole blood in K2EDTA tubes. For TCRbeta analysis, collaborators shipped samples in one of three forms: frozen whole blood, isolated PBMCs, or DNA extracted from either of those sample types. TCRbeta CDR3 regions were amplified from genomic DNA by means of the immunoSEQ Assay, a bias-controlled multiplex PCR. The published analysis was carried out like this. The number of nucleated cells in each sample was estimated by amplification of reference gene primers within the assay. Sequence reads were collapsed and filtered to measure the absolute abundance of every unique TCRbeta CDR3 rearrangement. For each sample, productive Simpson clonality was calculated as the square root of Simpson's diversity index across productive rearrangements. TCRdb took this table from immuneACCESS and kept in-frame rearrangements with V and J called. Such tables lack part of the clones; where checked against another copy, unresolved V genes explain under half of the gap, and the rest is unexplained. That table is the source of V, J and clone size, and D and trimming were worked out from the DNA. The sample has approximately 82,000 clones on record, around 82% of them singletons. About a sixth of the sample lies in the top ten.

The sequencing sample was made of peripheral blood. Recombination linked TRBV27 to TRBJ1-1; TRBD1 is possibly the D segment (6 matching bases). The source of this sequence is a woman aged 55-69 years with acute or convalescent COVID-19. The CDR3 region: CAAGGPYTEAFF. The nucleotide sequence reads as follows: TGTGCCGCGGGGGGGCCTTACACTGAAGCTTTCTTT.